This T cell receptor beta chain came from a study of T cell changes during pregnancy in multiple sclerosis. CDR1 and CDR2 from the germline V gene are SGHRS and YFSETQ. This CDR3 comprises 14 residues. The trim removed 0 bases at V and 11 bases at J, leaving 7 bases unmatched. The table came from immunoSEQ multiplex PCR; TCRdb's copy has only in-frame clones and leaves some out. The sample includes roughly 79,000 clones, around nine tenths of them seen just once. The gene calls are TRBV5-1 and TRBJ1-4; 7 bases align to TRBD1. Source: CD4+ T cells from peripheral blood mononuclear cells, taken before pregnancy. This clonotype was sampled from a female donor with multiple sclerosis, enrolled in a pregnancy study. The CDR3 bases are TGCGCCAGCAGCTTGGGGCAGGGGGGTTTCAAACTGTTTTTT. It codes for CASSLGQGGFKLFF.